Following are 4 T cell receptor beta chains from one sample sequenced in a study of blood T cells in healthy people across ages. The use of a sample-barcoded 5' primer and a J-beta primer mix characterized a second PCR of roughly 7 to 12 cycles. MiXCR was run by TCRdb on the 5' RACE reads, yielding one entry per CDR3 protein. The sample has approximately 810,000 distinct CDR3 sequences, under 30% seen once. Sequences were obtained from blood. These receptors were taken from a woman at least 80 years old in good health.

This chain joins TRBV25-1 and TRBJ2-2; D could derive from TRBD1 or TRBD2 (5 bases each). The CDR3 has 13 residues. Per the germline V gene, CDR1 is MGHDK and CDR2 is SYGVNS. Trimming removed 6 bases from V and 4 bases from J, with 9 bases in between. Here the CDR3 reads CASRGDGTGELFF. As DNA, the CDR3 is TGTGCCAGCAGGGGGGACGGCACCGGGGAGCTGTTTTTT. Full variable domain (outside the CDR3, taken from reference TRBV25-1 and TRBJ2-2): EADIYQTPRYLVIGTGKKITLECSQTMGHDKMYWYQQDPGMELHLIHYSYGVNSTEKGDLSSESTVSRIRTEHFPLTLESARPSHTSQYLCASRGDGTGELFFGEGSRLTVL.

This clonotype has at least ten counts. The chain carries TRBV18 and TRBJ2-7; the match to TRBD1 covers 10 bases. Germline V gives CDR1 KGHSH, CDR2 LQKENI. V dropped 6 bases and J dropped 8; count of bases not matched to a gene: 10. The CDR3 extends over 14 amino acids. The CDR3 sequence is CASSSTPGQGKQYF. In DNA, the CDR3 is TGTGCCAGCTCCTCGACGCCGGGACAGGGGAAGCAGTACTTC.

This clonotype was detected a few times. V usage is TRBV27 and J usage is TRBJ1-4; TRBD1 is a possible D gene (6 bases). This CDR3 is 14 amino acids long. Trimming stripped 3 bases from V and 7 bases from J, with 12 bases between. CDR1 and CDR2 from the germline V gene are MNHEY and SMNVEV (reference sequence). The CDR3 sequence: CASSLIQGREKLFF. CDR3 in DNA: TGTGCCAGCAGTTTGATACAGGGACGTGAAAAACTGTTTTTT.

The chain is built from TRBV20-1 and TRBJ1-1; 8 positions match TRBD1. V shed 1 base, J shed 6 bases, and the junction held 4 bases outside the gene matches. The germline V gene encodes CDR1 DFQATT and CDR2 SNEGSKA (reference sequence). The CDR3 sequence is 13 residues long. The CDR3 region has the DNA TGCAGTGCTAGAGGCAGGGGGCGCCCTGAAGCTTTCTTT. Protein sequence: CSARGRGRPEAFF.